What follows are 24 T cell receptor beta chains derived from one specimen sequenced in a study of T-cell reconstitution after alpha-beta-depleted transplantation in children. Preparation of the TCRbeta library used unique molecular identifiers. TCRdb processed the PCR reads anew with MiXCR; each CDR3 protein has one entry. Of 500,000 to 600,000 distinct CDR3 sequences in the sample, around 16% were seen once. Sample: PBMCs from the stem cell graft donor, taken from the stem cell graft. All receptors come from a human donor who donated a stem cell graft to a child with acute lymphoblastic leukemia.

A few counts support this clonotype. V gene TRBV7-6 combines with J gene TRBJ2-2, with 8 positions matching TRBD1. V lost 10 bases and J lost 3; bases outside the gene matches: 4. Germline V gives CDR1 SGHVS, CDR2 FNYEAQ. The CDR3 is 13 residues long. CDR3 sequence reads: CATTGEDTGELFF. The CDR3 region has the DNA TGTGCCACGACAGGGGAGGACACCGGGGAGCTGTTTTTT.

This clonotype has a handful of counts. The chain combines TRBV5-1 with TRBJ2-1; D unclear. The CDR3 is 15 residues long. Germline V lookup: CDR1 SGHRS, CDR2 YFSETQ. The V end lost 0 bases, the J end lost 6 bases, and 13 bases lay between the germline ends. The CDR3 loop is CASSLGGSGSNEQFF. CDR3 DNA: TGCGCCAGCAGCTTGGGAGGATCAGGCAGCAATGAGCAGTTCTTC.

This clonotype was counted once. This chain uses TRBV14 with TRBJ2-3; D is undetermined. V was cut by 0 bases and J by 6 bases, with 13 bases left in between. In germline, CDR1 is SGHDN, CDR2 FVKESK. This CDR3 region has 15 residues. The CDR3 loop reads CASSQDLGPTDTQYF. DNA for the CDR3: TGTGCCAGCAGCCAAGATTTAGGACCAACCGATACGCAGTATTTT.

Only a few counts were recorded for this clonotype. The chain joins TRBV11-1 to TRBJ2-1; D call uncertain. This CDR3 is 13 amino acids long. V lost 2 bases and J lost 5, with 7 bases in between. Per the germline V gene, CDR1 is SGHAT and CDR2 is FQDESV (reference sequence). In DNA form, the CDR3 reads TGTGCCAGCAGCTTATGGGCAGACAATGAGCAGTTCTTC. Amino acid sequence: CASSLWADNEQFF.

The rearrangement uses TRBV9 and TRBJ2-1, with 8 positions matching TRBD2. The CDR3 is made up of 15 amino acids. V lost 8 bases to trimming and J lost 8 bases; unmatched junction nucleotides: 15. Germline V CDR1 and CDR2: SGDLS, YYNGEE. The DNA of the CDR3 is TGTGCCAGTTCTCCCGGGACTAGTTCGATCCATGAGCAGTTCTTC. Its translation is CASSPGTSSIHEQFF.

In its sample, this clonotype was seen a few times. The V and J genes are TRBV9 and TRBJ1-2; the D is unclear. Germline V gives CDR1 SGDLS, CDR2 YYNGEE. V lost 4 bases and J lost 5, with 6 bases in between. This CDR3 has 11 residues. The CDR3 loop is CASSRSYGYTF. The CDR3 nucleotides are TGTGCCAGCAGCCGTAGTTATGGCTACACCTTC.

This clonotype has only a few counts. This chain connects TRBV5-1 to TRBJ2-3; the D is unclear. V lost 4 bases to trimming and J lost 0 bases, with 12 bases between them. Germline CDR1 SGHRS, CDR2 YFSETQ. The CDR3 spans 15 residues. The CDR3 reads CASSPGATSTDTQYF. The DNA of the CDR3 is TGCGCCAGCAGCCCTGGCGCTACTAGCACAGATACGCAGTATTTT.

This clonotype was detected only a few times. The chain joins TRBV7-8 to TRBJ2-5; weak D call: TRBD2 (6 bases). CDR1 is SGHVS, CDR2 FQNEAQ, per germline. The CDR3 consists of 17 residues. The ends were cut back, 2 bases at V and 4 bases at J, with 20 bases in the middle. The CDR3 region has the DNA TGTGCCAGCAGCTTACCTCTAAGGGAGGACGTACGAGAGACCCAGTACTTC. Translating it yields CASSLPLREDVRETQYF.

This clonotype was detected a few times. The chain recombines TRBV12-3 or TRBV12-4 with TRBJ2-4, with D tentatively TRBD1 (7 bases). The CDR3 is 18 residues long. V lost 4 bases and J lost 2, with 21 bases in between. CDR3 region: CASSSRQGRRGTKNIQYF. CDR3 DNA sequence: TGTGCCAGCAGTTCTAGACAGGGACGGCGGGGAACCAAAAACATTCAGTACTTC.

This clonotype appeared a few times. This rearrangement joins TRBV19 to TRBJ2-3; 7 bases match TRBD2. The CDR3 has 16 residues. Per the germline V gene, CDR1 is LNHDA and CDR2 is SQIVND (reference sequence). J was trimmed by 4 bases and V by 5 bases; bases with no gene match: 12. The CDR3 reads CASSWLAVSRADTQYF. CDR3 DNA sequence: TGTGCCAGTAGTTGGCTAGCGGTCTCCCGCGCAGATACGCAGTATTTT. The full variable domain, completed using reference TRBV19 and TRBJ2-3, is DGGITQSPKYLFRKEGQNVTLSCEQNLNHDAMYWYRQDPGQGLRLIYYSQIVNDFQKGDIAEGYSVSREKKESFPLTVTSAQKNPTAFYLCASSWLAVSRADTQYFGPGTRLTVL.

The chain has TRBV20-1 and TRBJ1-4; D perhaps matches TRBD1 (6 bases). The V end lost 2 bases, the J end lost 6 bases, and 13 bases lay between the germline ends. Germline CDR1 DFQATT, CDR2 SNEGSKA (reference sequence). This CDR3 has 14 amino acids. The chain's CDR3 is CSARPAGGHEKLFF. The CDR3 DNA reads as TGCAGTGCTAGACCGGCCGGGGGGCATGAAAAACTGTTTTTT.

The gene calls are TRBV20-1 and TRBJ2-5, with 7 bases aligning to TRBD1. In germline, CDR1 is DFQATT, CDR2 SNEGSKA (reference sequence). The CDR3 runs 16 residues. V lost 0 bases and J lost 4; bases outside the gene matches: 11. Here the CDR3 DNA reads TGCAGTGCTAGAGATACGAGAGGGGGCGCTTTAGAGACCCAGTACTTC. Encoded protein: CSARDTRGGALETQYF.

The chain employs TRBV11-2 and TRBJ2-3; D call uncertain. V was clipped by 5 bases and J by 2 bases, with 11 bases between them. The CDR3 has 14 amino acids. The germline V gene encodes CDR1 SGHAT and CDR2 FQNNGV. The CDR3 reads CASSQDDPTDTQYF. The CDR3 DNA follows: TGTGCCAGCAGCCAAGACGACCCCACAGATACGCAGTATTTT.

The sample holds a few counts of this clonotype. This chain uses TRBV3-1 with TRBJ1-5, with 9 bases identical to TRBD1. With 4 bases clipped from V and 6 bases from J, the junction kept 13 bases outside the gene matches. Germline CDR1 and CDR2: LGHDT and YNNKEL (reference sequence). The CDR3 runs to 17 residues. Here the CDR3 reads CASSPQRLQGAGQPQHF. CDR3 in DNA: TGTGCCAGCAGCCCTCAACGTCTACAGGGGGCCGGTCAGCCCCAGCATTTT.

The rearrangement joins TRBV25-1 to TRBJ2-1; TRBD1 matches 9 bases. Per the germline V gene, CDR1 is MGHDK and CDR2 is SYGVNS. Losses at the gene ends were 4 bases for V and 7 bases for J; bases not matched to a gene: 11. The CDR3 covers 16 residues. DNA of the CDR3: TGTGCCAGCAGTGGAACCGGGACAGGGTTAACGAATGAGCAGTTCTTC. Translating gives CASSGTGTGLTNEQFF.

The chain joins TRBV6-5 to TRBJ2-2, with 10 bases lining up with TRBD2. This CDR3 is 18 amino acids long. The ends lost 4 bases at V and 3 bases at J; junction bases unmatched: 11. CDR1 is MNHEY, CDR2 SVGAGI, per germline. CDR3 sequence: CASSSARGLAEYTGELFF. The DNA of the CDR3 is TGTGCCAGCAGTTCCGCCCGTGGACTAGCGGAGTACACCGGGGAGCTGTTTTTT.

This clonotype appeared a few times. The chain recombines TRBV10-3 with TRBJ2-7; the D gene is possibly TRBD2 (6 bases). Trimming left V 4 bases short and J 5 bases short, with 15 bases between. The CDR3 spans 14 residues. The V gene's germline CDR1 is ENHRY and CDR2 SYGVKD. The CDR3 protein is CAISGTILRDEQYF. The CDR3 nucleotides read TGTGCCATCAGTGGGACTATCCTGAGGGACGAGCAGTACTTC.

CDR3 in DNA: TGCAGCGTTGTCGGCCAGTTTATCACTGAAGCTTTCTTT. Protein: CSVVGQFITEAFF. This sequence joins TRBV29-1 and TRBJ1-1; D is unresolved. With 4 bases removed from V and 4 bases from J, the gap between germline ends came to 13 bases. The CDR3 spans 13 residues. The germline gives CDR1 SQVTM, CDR2 ANQGSEA.

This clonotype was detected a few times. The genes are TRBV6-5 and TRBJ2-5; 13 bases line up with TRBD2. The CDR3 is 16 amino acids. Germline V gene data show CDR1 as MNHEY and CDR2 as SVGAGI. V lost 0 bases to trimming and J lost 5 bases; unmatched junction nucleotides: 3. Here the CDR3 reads CASSYSTSGRLETQYF. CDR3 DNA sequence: TGTGCCAGCAGTTACTCGACTAGCGGGAGGTTGGAGACCCAGTACTTC.

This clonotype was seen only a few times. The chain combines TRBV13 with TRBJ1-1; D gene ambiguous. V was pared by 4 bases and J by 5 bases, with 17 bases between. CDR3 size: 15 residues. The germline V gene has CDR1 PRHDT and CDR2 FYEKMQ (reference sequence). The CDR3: CASSSLMSLLTEAFF. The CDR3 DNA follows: TGTGCCAGCAGCTCCCTTATGTCCCTTCTAACTGAAGCTTTCTTT.

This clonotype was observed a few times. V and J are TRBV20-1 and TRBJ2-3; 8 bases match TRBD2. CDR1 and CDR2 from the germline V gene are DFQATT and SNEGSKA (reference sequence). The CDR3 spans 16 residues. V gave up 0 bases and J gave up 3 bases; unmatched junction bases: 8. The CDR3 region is CSARDPGLVKTDTQYF. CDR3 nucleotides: TGCAGTGCTAGAGATCCGGGACTAGTGAAAACAGATACGCAGTATTTT.

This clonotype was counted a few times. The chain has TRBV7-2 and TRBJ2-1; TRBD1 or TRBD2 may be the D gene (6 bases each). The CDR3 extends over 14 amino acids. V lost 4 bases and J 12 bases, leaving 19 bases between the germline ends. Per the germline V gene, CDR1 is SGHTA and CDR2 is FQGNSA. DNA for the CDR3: TGTGCCAGCAGCTATCTCGACAGGCGGGGAAGGCAGTTCTTC. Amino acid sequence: CASSYLDRRGRQFF.

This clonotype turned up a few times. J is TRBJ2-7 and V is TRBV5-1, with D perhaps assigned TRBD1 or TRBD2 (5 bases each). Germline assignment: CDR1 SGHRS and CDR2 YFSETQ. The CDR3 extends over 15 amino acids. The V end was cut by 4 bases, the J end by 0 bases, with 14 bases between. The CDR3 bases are TGCGCCAGCAGCAGGGATGGGACGGTCTCCTACGAGCAGTACTTC. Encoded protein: CASSRDGTVSYEQYF.

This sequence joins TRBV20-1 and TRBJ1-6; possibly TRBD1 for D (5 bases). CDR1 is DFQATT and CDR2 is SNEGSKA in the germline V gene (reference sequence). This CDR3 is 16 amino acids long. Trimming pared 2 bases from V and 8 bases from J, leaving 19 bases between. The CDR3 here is CSARQPGRRVDSPLHF. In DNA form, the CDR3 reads TGCAGTGCTAGACAACCGGGACGTCGGGTAGATTCACCCCTCCACTTT.